The present T cell receptor beta chain was sequenced within a study of blood T cell repertoires in COVID-19. Trimming removed 1 base from V and 0 bases from J, with 6 bases in between. The length of the CDR3 is 14 residues. The germline V gene encodes CDR1 SNHLY and CDR2 FYNNEI. TCRdb keeps only in-frame clones here, not all; method: immunoSEQ multiplex PCR. The sample shows roughly 150,000 clones, around four fifths of them seen only once. This TCR was sampled from a woman of 80 years or more with COVID-19, enrolled during active disease. The sequenced sample was peripheral blood. The rearrangement joins TRBV2 to TRBJ1-2; D unclear. The CDR3 is CASSEGRSNYGYTF. The DNA for the CDR3 is TGTGCCAGCAGTGAAGGGCGGTCTAACTATGGCTACACCTTC.